The sequence of this T cell receptor (beta chain) was determined in a study of shared clonotypes between healthy human individuals. Study summary: Sampling drew on donors who were a couple of women and a few men aged 18 to 49.

As to this clone: Its antigen is currently unknown.

Trimming removed 3 bases at V and 4 bases at J, with 22 bases between. This CDR3 has 17 amino acids. Germline V gives CDR1 SGHRS, CDR2 YFSETQ. Genomic DNA of every subset was divided equally among multiple immunoSEQ plates. The method was immunoSEQ multiplex PCR; TCRdb's version includes in-frame clones alone and lacks a portion of them. The profile shows about 2.1 million clones, roughly 93% of them singletons. Naive CD8 cells lacked CD45RO and underwent positive selection for CCR7, leaving out terminally differentiated effector memory CD45RA+ cells. Points from the study as a whole: Several donors showed sharing of roughly 5% of naive CD4 clonotypes. Some clonotypes were shared by all four sorted-subset donors, while others were not shared. The non-shared ones had lower generation probabilities than the shared ones.

The material sequenced was naive CD8+ T cells from PBMCs. The receptor was isolated from a man aged 18-30 years in good health. Some clones in this sample may be carry-over from other donors' samples. The rearrangement uses TRBV5-1 and TRBJ2-5, with no clear D. The CDR3 sequence: CASSSRPATPPLETQYF. The CDR3 bases are TGCGCCAGCAGCTCTCGGCCAGCTACGCCACCATTAGAGACCCAGTACTTC.